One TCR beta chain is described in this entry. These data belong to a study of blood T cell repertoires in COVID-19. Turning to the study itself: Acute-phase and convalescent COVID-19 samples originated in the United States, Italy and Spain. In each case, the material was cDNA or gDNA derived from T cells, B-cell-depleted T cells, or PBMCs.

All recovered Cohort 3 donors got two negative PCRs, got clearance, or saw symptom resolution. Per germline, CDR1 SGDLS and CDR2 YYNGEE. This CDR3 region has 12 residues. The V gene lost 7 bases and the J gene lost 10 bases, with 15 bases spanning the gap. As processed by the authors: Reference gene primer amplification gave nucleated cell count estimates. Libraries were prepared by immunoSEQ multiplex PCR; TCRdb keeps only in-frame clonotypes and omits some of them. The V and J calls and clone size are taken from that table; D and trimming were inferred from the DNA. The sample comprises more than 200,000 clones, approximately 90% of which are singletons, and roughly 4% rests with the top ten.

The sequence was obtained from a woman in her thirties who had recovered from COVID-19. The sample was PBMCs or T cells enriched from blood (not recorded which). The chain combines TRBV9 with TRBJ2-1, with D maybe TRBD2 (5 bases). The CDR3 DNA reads TGTGCCAGCGGCCCTAGCAGGATGGAGCAGTTCTTC. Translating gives CASGPSRMEQFF. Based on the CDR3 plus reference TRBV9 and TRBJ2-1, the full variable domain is DSGVTQTPKHLITATGQRVTLRCSPRSGDLSVYWYQQSLDQGLQFLIQYYNGEERAKGNILERFSAQQFPDLHSELNLSSLELGDSALYFCASGPSRMEQFFGPGTRLTVL.